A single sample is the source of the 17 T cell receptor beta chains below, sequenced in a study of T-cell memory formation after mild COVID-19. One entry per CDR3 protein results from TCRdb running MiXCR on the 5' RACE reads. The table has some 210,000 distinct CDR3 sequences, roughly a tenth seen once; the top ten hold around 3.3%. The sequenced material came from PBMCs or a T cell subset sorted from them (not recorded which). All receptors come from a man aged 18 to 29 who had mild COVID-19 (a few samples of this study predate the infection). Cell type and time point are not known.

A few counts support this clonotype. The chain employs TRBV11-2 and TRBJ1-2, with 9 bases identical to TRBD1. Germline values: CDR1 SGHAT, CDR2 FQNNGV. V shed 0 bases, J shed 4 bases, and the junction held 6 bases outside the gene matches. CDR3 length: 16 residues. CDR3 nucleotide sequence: TGTGCCAGCAGCTTAGATTCCGGGACAGGGCCCTATGGCTACACCTTC. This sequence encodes CASSLDSGTGPYGYTF.

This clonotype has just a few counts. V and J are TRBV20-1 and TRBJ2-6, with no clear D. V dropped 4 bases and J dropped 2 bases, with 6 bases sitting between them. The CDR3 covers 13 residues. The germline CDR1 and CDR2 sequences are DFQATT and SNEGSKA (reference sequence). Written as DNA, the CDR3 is TGCAGTGCTATTCAGGCTGGGGCCAACGTCCTGACTTTC. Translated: CSAIQAGANVLTF.

The CDR3 DNA follows: TGTGCCACCAGTGATTCCGGGACAGTGGTAGGCTACACCTTC. Protein product: CATSDSGTVVGYTF. The chain has TRBV24-1 and TRBJ1-2, with TRBD1 identical over 7 bases. The V and J ends lost 2 bases and 8 bases, in that order; junction bases with no gene match: 7. Germline CDR1 reads KGHDR; CDR2 reads SFDVKD. CDR3 size: 14 residues.

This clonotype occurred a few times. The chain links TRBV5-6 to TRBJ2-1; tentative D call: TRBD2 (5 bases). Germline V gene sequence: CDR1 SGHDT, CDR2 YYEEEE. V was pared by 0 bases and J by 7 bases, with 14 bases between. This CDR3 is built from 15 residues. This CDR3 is CASSLGRVGVNEQFF. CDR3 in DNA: TGTGCCAGCAGCTTGGGGCGGGTCGGGGTAAATGAGCAGTTCTTC.

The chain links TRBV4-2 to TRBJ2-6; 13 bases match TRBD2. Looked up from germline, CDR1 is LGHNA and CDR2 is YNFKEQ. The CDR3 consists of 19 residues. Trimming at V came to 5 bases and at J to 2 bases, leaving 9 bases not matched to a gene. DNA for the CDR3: TGTGCCAGCAGCTACCTAGGGACTAGCGGGATACCTGGGGCCAACGTCCTGACTTTC. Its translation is CASSYLGTSGIPGANVLTF.

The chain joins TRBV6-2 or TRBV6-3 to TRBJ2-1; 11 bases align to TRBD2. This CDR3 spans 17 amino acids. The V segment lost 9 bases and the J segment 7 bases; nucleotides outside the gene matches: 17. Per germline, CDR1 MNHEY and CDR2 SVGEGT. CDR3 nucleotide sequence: TGTGCCAGTGAACCGTTGACTAGCGGGGTAGAAATGAATGAGCAGTTCTTC. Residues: CASEPLTSGVEMNEQFF.

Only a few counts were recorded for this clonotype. The CDR3 nucleotides read TGTGCCAGCAGCTTAACTTTTGGGAGGCGGTACTATGGCTACACCTTC. It specifies CASSLTFGRRYYGYTF. The rearrangement joins TRBV7-9 to TRBJ1-2; D is undetermined. V lost 2 bases to trimming and J lost 3 bases, with 16 bases between them. CDR3 size: 16 residues. CDR1 and CDR2 (germline): SEHNR, FQNEAQ (reference sequence).

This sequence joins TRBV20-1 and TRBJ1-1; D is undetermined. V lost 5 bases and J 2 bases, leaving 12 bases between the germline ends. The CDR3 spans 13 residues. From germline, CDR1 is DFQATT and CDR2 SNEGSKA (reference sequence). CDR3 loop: CSAPNRANTEAFF. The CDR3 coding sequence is TGCAGTGCTCCCAACCGGGCTAACACTGAAGCTTTCTTT.

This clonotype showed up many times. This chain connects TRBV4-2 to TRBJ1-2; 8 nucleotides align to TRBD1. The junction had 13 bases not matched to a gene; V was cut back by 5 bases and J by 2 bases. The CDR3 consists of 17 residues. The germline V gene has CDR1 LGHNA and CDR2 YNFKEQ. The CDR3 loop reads CASSTLTGARGNYGYTF. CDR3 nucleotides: TGTGCCAGCAGCACCCTGACAGGGGCCAGGGGCAACTATGGCTACACCTTC.

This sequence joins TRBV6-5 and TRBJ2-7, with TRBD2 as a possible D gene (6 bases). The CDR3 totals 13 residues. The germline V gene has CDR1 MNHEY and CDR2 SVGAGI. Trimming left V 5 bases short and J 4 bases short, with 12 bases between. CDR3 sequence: CASSRTNEYEQYF. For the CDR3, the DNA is TGTGCCAGCAGTCGGACTAACGAGTACGAGCAGTACTTC.

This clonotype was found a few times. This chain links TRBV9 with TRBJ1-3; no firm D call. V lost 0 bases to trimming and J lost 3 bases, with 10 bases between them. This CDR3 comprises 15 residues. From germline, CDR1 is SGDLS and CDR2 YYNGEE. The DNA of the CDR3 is TGTGCCAGCAGCGTAGACCTGGGGAATGGAAACACCATATATTTT. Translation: CASSVDLGNGNTIYF.

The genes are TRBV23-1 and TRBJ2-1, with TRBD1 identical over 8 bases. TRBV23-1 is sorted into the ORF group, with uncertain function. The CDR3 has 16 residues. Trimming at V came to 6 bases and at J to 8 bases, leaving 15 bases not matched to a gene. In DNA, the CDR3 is TGCGCCAGCAGCCTTGCTCGGACAGGGCACATCGATGAGCAGTTCTTC. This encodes CASSLARTGHIDEQFF.

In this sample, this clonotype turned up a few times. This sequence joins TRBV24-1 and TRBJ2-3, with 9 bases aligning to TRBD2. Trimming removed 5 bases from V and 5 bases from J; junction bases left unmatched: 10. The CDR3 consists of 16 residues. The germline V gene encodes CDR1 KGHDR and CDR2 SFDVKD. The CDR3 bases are TGTGCCACCAGTGGAGGCGGCGCGGGGGGGATAGATACGCAGTATTTT. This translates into CATSGGGAGGIDTQYF.

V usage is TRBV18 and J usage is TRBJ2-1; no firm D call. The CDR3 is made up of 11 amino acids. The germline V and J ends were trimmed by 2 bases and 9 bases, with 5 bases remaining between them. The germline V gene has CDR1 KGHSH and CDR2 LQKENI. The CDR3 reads CASSPRSEQFF. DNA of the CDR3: TGTGCCAGCTCACCAAGGTCTGAGCAGTTCTTC.

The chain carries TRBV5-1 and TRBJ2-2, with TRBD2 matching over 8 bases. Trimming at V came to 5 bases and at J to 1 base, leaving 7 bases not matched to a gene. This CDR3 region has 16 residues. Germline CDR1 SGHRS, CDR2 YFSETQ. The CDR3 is CASRPSGGLNTGELFF. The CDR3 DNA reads TGCGCCAGCAGACCGAGCGGGGGCCTGAACACCGGGGAGCTGTTTTTT. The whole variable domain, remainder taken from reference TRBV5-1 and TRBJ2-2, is KAGVTQTPRYLIKTRGQQVTLSCSPISGHRSVSWYQQTPGQGLQFLFEYFSETQRNKGNFPGRFSGRQFSNSRSEMNVSTLELGDSALYLCASRPSGGLNTGELFFGEGSRLTVL.

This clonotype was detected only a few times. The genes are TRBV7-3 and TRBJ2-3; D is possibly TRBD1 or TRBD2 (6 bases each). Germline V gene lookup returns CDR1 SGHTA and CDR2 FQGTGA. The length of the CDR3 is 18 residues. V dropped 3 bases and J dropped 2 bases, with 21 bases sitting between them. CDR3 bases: TGTGCCAGCAGCTTCCCCCCCCGGCAGGGGAGGATCACAGATACGCAGTATTTT. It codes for CASSFPPRQGRITDTQYF.

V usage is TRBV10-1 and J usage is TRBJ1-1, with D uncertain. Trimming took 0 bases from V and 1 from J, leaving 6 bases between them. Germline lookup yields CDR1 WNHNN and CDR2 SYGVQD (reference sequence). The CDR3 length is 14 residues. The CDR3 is CASSESMPNTEAFF. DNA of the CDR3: TGCGCCAGCAGTGAGTCGATGCCGAACACTGAAGCTTTCTTT.